The 22 T cell receptor beta chains below all came from one sample that was sequenced in a study of early T cells in non-severe SARS-CoV-2 infection. TCRdb itself ran the 5' RACE reads through MiXCR, one entry per CDR3 protein. Of 50,000 to 85,000 distinct CDR3 sequences in the sample, roughly 10% were seen once. The sequencing input was whole blood. All receptors derive from an adult who was a healthcare worker with PCR-confirmed SARS-CoV-2 infection or an uninfected control (not recorded which).

In this sample, this clonotype turned up many times. The genes are TRBV6-4 and TRBJ2-1, with D perhaps TRBD2 (5 bases). There are 16 residues in the CDR3. The germline CDR1 and CDR2 sequences are MRHNA and SNTAGT. The V and J ends lost 3 bases and 6 bases respectively, with 18 bases between them. This chain's CDR3 is CASSDFGFGDINEQFF. CDR3 bases: TGTGCCAGCAGTGATTTCGGTTTCGGGGATATCAATGAGCAGTTCTTC.

This clonotype has at least ten counts. The gene calls are TRBV11-2 and TRBJ2-1; 11 nucleotides align to TRBD1. CDR3 length: 15 amino acids. The V gene's germline CDR1 is SGHAT and CDR2 FQNNGV. V was pared by 5 bases and J by 8 bases, with 8 bases of the junction left unmatched. The CDR3 is CASSPGQGAWDEQFF. For the CDR3, the DNA is TGTGCCAGCAGCCCCGGACAGGGGGCGTGGGATGAGCAGTTCTTC.

Only a few counts were recorded for this clonotype. The rearrangement uses TRBV11-3 and TRBJ2-2; weak D call: TRBD1 (6 bases). Germline values: CDR1 SGHNT, CDR2 YENEEA. Trimming took 1 base from V and 5 from J, leaving 11 bases between them. The CDR3 has 15 residues. The CDR3 loop reads CASSLAGQSTGELFF. The DNA for the CDR3 is TGTGCCAGCAGCTTAGCCGGACAGTCGACCGGGGAGCTGTTTTTT.

This clonotype was observed a handful of times. The chain carries TRBV2 and TRBJ2-3; 13 positions match TRBD2. The CDR3 contains 16 residues. Germline CDR1 and CDR2: SNHLY and FYNNEI. J lost 3 bases, V lost 3 bases, and 3 bases had no gene match. The CDR3 bases are TGTGCCAGCAGTGAGACTAGCGGGAGGCTAACAGATACGCAGTATTTT. It encodes CASSETSGRLTDTQYF.

The rearrangement links TRBV7-9 to TRBJ1-4; D is ambiguous. The germline V and J ends were trimmed by 5 bases and 0 bases, with 10 bases remaining between them. The CDR3 has 15 residues. From germline, CDR1 is SEHNR and CDR2 FQNEAQ (reference sequence). The CDR3 bases are TGTGCCAGCAGCGCCAACCTTGCAACTAATGAAAAACTGTTTTTT. It is translated as CASSANLATNEKLFF.

The chain carries TRBV15 and TRBJ1-1; possible D gene TRBD1, 6 bases. Germline V CDR1 and CDR2: LNHNV, YYDKDF (reference sequence). This CDR3 contains 13 residues. V was clipped by 11 bases and J by 2 bases, with 15 bases between them. The chain's CDR3 is CAAAQGRNTEAFF. The CDR3 DNA reads TGTGCCGCCGCACAGGGCCGTAACACTGAAGCTTTCTTT.

The chain carries TRBV5-1 and TRBJ1-4, with D perhaps matching TRBD1 (5 bases). Trimming removed 0 bases from V and 7 bases from J, with 13 bases in between. Germline CDR1 SGHRS, CDR2 YFSETQ. CDR3 length: 15 residues. CDR3 nucleotides: TGCGCCAGCAGCTTGGAGAGGGTCGGGACTGAAAAACTGTTTTTT. This codes for CASSLERVGTEKLFF. Looking up the rest from reference TRBV5-1 and TRBJ1-4 gives the full variable domain: KAGVTQTPRYLIKTRGQQVTLSCSPISGHRSVSWYQQTPGQGLQFLFEYFSETQRNKGNFPGRFSGRQFSNSRSEMNVSTLELGDSALYLCASSLERVGTEKLFFGSGTQLSVL.

This rearrangement joins TRBV7-8 to TRBJ2-7, with 11 bases fitting TRBD2. V lost 5 bases, J lost 0 bases, and 9 bases stayed unmatched. The germline gives CDR1 SGHVS, CDR2 FQNEAQ. This CDR3 has 17 residues. The CDR3 DNA reads as TGTGCCAGCAGCGGTTTGGGACTAGCGGAAAACTCCTACGAGCAGTACTTC. Its translation is CASSGLGLAENSYEQYF.

The J gene is TRBJ1-2, the V gene TRBV7-9; D is uncertain. Between the trimmed V and J ends, which lost 2 bases and 0 bases, there was a span of 7 bases. Germline V lookup: CDR1 SEHNR, CDR2 FQNEAQ (reference sequence). This CDR3 spans 14 amino acids. The CDR3 DNA reads as TGTGCCAGCAGCTTATACGCAGCTAACTATGGCTACACCTTC. This codes for CASSLYAANYGYTF.

This rearrangement joins TRBV28 to TRBJ2-3, with TRBD2 as a possible D gene (5 bases). In germline, CDR1 is MDHEN, CDR2 SYDVKM. CDR3 length equals 15 residues. Trimming shortened V by 8 bases and J by 0 bases, and 15 bases separated the two germline ends. The CDR3 here is CASGSLSGSTDTQYF. Here the CDR3 DNA reads TGTGCCAGCGGGTCCTTGAGCGGAAGCACAGATACGCAGTATTTT.

This clonotype was picked up a small number of times. V usage is TRBV27 and J usage is TRBJ1-6; D gene unclear. The V end was cut by 4 bases, the J end by 7 bases, with 14 bases between. Germline V CDR1 and CDR2: MNHEY, SMNVEV (reference sequence). CDR3 length: 15 residues. The CDR3 protein is CASSSADYGNSPLHF. The CDR3 DNA is TGTGCCAGCAGTTCTGCCGACTACGGGAATTCACCCCTCCACTTT.

The chain recombines TRBV7-3 with TRBJ2-1; D is unclear. CDR3 size: 13 residues. The ends were cut back, 5 bases at V and 4 bases at J, with 9 bases in the middle. In germline, CDR1 is SGHTA, CDR2 FQGTGA. CDR3 nucleotides: TGTGCCAGCAGCACCATGCCATACAATGAGCAGTTCTTC. This gives the protein CASSTMPYNEQFF. Filled out from reference TRBV7-3 and TRBJ2-1, the complete variable domain reads GAGVSQTPSNKVTEKGKYVELRCDPISGHTALYWYRQSLGQGPEFLIYFQGTGAADDSGLPNDRFFAVRPEGSVSTLKIQRTERGDSAVYLCASSTMPYNEQFFGPGTRLTVL.

The table lists this clonotype with a few counts. The CDR3 loop reads CAISEGLTAFF. CDR3 bases: TGTGCCATCAGTGAGGGGCTTACGGCTTTCTTT. This chain uses TRBV10-3 with TRBJ1-1; no reliable D call. The CDR3 consists of 11 residues. V was shortened by 2 bases and J by 11 bases, with 9 bases between the two germline ends. Germline V CDR1 and CDR2: ENHRY, SYGVKD.

This clonotype was detected many times. The chain employs TRBV7-9 and TRBJ2-1, with D possibly being TRBD1 (6 bases). The CDR3 loop spans 14 amino acids. The germline CDR1 and CDR2 sequences are SEHNR and FQNEAQ (reference sequence). Trimming cost V 5 bases and J 9 bases, with 17 bases left between them. The CDR3 bases are TGTGCCAGCAGCCTGACAGGAAGGGATGGTGAGCAGTTCTTC. Its protein is CASSLTGRDGEQFF. Using reference TRBV7-9 and TRBJ2-1 for the parts outside the CDR3, the full variable domain is DTGVSQNPRHKITKRGQNVTFRCDPISEHNRLYWYRQTLGQGPEFLTYFQNEAQLEKSRLLSDRFSAERPKGSFSTLEIQRTEQGDSAMYLCASSLTGRDGEQFFGPGTRLTVL.

This clonotype occurred many times. V usage is TRBV28 and J usage is TRBJ2-2; perhaps TRBD1 as D (6 bases). The germline V and J ends were trimmed by 4 bases and 4 bases, with 13 bases remaining between them. The germline V gene encodes CDR1 MDHEN and CDR2 SYDVKM. The CDR3 covers 15 residues. CDR3 region: CASSWGRVGTGELFF. The DNA for the CDR3 is TGTGCCAGCAGTTGGGGGCGCGTCGGCACCGGGGAGCTGTTTTTT.

This clonotype was observed many times. For the CDR3, the DNA is TGTGCCAGCATTAACCTTTCTGAGGAGAAACTGTTTTTT. Its protein is CASINLSEEKLFF. The rearrangement links TRBV9 to TRBJ1-4; D is undetermined. Trimming took off 6 bases at V and 11 bases at J, with 17 bases between the two ends. The germline V gene encodes CDR1 SGDLS and CDR2 YYNGEE. CDR3 length: 13 amino acids.

This clonotype showed up many times. The chain employs TRBV11-1 and TRBJ2-7; D possibly corresponds to TRBD1 (6 bases). CDR3 length: 15 amino acids. Between the trimmed V and J ends, which lost 5 bases and 2 bases, there was a span of 16 bases. The germline V gene has CDR1 SGHAT and CDR2 FQDESV (reference sequence). The chain's CDR3 is CASSVSTGKAYEQYF. The DNA of the CDR3 is TGTGCCAGCAGCGTATCCACAGGGAAGGCCTACGAGCAGTACTTC.

This clonotype is medium-sized in the sample. The V and J genes are TRBV20-1 and TRBJ1-2; no reliable D call. Trimming took 3 bases from V and 4 from J, leaving 6 bases between them. This CDR3 region has 11 residues. Germline V gene sequence: CDR1 DFQATT, CDR2 SNEGSKA (reference sequence). CDR3 bases: TGCAGTGCTAGTCACGTCTATGGCTACACCTTC. Translating gives CSASHVYGYTF.

This chain connects TRBV29-1 to TRBJ2-1, with 8 bases identical to TRBD1. CDR1 is SQVTM, CDR2 ANQGSEA, per germline. The length of the CDR3 is 16 residues. V lost 5 bases and J lost 0; bases outside the gene matches: 9. This CDR3 reads CSVRTGLSSSYNEQFF. DNA of the CDR3: TGCAGCGTTCGGACAGGGCTTTCTAGCTCCTACAATGAGCAGTTCTTC.

To note about this clonotype: A single base separates this from a much larger clone, so it may be a read error. The gene calls are TRBV11-3 and TRBJ2-2; D unclear. Germline V CDR1 and CDR2: SGHNT, YENEEA. The V gene lost 1 base and the J gene lost 4 bases, with 4 bases spanning the gap. This CDR3 spans 13 amino acids. The CDR3 loop is CASSLVPTGELFF. CDR3 nucleotides: TGTGCCAGCAGCTTAGTTCCCACCGGGGAGCTGTTTTTT.

This clonotype was seen more than once but under ten times. The chain combines TRBV7-2 with TRBJ2-1; 7 positions agree with TRBD2. The CDR3 covers 16 residues. J lost 4 bases, V lost 1 base, and 7 bases had no gene match. Germline CDR1 reads SGHTA; CDR2 reads FQGNSA. CDR3: CASSLGTRLVYNEQFF. The DNA for the CDR3 is TGTGCCAGCAGCTTAGGGACTAGACTGGTTTACAATGAGCAGTTCTTC.

This clonotype has a handful of counts. The rearrangement uses TRBV5-1 and TRBJ2-1; 7 bases are a match to TRBD2. From germline, CDR1 is SGHRS and CDR2 YFSETQ. The CDR3 runs 16 residues. V was clipped by 6 bases and J by 0 bases; unmatched bases: 9. CDR3: CASTIQAGSSYNEQFF. The DNA for the CDR3 is TGCGCCAGCACCATACAAGCGGGGAGCTCCTACAATGAGCAGTTCTTC.